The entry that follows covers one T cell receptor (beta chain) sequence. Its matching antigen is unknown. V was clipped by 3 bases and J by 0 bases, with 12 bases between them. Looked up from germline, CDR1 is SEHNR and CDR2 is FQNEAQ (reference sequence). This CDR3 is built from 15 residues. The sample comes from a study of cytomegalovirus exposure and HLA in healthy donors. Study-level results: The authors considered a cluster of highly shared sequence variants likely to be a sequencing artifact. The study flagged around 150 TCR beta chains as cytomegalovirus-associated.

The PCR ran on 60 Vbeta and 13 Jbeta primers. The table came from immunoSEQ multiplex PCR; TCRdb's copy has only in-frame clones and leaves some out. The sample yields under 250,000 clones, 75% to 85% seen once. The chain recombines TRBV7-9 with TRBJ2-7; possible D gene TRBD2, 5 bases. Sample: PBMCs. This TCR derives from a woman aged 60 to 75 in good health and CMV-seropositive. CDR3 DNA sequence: TGTGCCAGCAGCTTGTTAAGCGGAGGCTCCTACGAGCAGTACTTC. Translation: CASSLLSGGSYEQYF.